These 27 T cell receptor beta chains share one sample of origin, sequenced in a study of blood T cells in healthy people across ages. Primers used in a second PCR of about 7 to 11 cycles were a sample-barcoded 5' primer and a J-beta primer mix. From the 5' RACE reads, TCRdb called clonotypes with MiXCR, one entry per CDR3 protein. Among fewer than 2 million distinct CDR3 sequences listed, about two fifths were seen once. The source material was blood. The receptor source for this set is a human donor in good health.

V gene TRBV6-1 combines with J gene TRBJ1-4; TRBD1 matches 12 bases. J lost 5 bases, V lost 10 bases, and 20 bases had no gene match. The CDR3 runs 19 residues. Germline values: CDR1 MNHNS, CDR2 SASEGT. As DNA, the CDR3 is TGTGCCACCAAACCCAGGCCCGCCGGGACAGGGGGCGGGAATGAAAAACTGTTTTTT. Translating it yields CATKPRPAGTGGGNEKLFF.

This clonotype was seen only a few times. The chain is built from TRBV20-1 and TRBJ2-5; D is ambiguous. Trimming cost V 1 base and J 2 bases, with 14 bases left between them. The CDR3 extends over 15 amino acids. Germline assignment: CDR1 DFQATT and CDR2 SNEGSKA (reference sequence). The CDR3 bases are TGCAGTGCTAGAGTTCGGGTGAAGGAACAAGAGACCCAGTACTTC. Translated, it gives CSARVRVKEQETQYF.

V and J are TRBV7-9 and TRBJ1-2, with D possibly TRBD1 on 6 matching bases. Germline CDR1 is SEHNR and CDR2 is FQNEAQ (reference sequence). The CDR3 spans 13 residues. V was cut by 4 bases and J by 6 bases, with 12 bases left in between. The CDR3 protein is CASSWTVGDGYTF. CDR3 nucleotides: TGTGCCAGCAGCTGGACAGTAGGGGATGGCTACACCTTC.

This clonotype occurred a few times. This chain links TRBV6-5 with TRBJ2-7; tentatively, D is TRBD1 (6 bases). The CDR3 is made up of 13 amino acids. The germline CDR1 and CDR2 sequences are MNHEY and SVGAGI. The V end was cut by 6 bases, the J end by 4 bases, with 13 bases between. CDR3 loop: CASSRGGMYEQYF. CDR3 nucleotide sequence: TGTGCCAGCAGCAGGGGTGGAATGTACGAGCAGTACTTC.

V gene TRBV7-3 combines with J gene TRBJ2-1; 9 bases line up with TRBD2. Germline trimming cut 4 bases from V and 0 bases from J; bases unmatched to any gene: 13. This CDR3 is 19 amino acids long. Germline CDR1 is SGHTA and CDR2 is FQGTGA. The CDR3 sequence: CASSSRGGGAPNSYNEQFF. In DNA, the CDR3 is TGTGCCAGCAGCTCCCGGGGCGGGGGGGCGCCTAACTCCTACAATGAGCAGTTCTTC.

The chain joins TRBV6-5 to TRBJ2-7, with 8 positions matching TRBD1. V was pared by 6 bases and J by 3 bases, with 7 bases of the junction left unmatched. The CDR3 loop spans 14 amino acids. Germline lookup yields CDR1 MNHEY and CDR2 SVGAGI. CDR3 coding DNA: TGTGCCAGCAGGCACCCAGGGGGCGGCTACGAGCAGTACTTC. It codes for CASRHPGGGYEQYF.

This clonotype was seen more than once but under ten times. The chain links TRBV6-6 to TRBJ1-4; D might be TRBD1 (6 bases). V lost 2 bases and J 2 bases, leaving 9 bases between the germline ends. This CDR3 region has 15 residues. CDR1 MNHNY and CDR2 SVGAGI come from the germline V gene (reference sequence). The CDR3 nucleotides are TGTGCCAGCAGTTACGGGGGGCAGACTAATGAAAAACTGTTTTTT. This encodes CASSYGGQTNEKLFF.

The rearrangement links TRBV18 to TRBJ2-4; D is possibly TRBD2 (5 bases). The CDR3 length is 13 residues. CDR1 KGHSH and CDR2 LQKENI come from the germline V gene. V shed 2 bases and J shed 8 bases, with 10 bases lying between them. CDR3 DNA sequence: TGTGCCAGCTCACCAGACCCCGGGGACATTCAGTACTTC. This translates into CASSPDPGDIQYF.

This sequence joins TRBV7-2 and TRBJ1-1, with D unclear. This CDR3 comprises 16 residues. Trimming removed 1 base from V and 0 bases from J, with 12 bases in between. Germline V gives CDR1 SGHTA, CDR2 FQGNSA. CDR3 bases: TGTGCCAGCAGCTTAGAAGTCGTCGCCATGAACACTGAAGCTTTCTTT. It codes for CASSLEVVAMNTEAFF.

The chain uses TRBV6-2 or TRBV6-3 and TRBJ1-5, with D uncertain. Germline V gene lookup returns CDR1 MNHEY and CDR2 SVGEGT. The ends were cut back, 3 bases at V and 2 bases at J, with 8 bases in the middle. There are 14 residues in the CDR3. DNA for the CDR3: TGTGCCAGCAGTTATTTCCGTGGCAATCAGCCCCAGCATTTT. This gives the protein CASSYFRGNQPQHF.

CDR3 coding DNA: TGCGCCAGCAGCTTAACTCGCCAAAACACTGAAGCTTTCTTT. As protein: CASSLTRQNTEAFF. The chain uses TRBV5-1 and TRBJ1-1; D remains unclear. V was trimmed by 2 bases and J by 2 bases, leaving 10 bases between them. The V gene's germline CDR1 is SGHRS and CDR2 YFSETQ. The CDR3 length is 14 residues.

The chain is built from TRBV28 and TRBJ2-3; TRBD2 aligns across 9 bases. J was trimmed by 2 bases and V by 4 bases; bases with no gene match: 10. Germline CDR1 reads MDHEN; CDR2 reads SYDVKM. The CDR3 has 17 residues. This CDR3 reads CASSSLGSGGFTDTQYF. In DNA, the CDR3 is TGTGCCAGCAGTTCTCTGGGTAGCGGGGGATTCACAGATACGCAGTATTTT.

The rearrangement joins TRBV4-3 to TRBJ1-1; 8 bases fit TRBD1. Trimming at V came to 0 bases and at J to 2 bases, leaving 8 bases not matched to a gene. The CDR3 contains 17 residues. Germline CDR1 is LGHNA and CDR2 is YSLEER. CDR3 in DNA: TGCGCCAGCAGCCAAGACCCCCCACAGGGGGTTAACACTGAAGCTTTCTTT. Translating it yields CASSQDPPQGVNTEAFF.

The gene calls are TRBV7-9 and TRBJ2-7, with D possibly being TRBD1 (6 bases). Germline values: CDR1 SEHNR, CDR2 FQNEAQ (reference sequence). The CDR3 extends over 14 amino acids. Trimming shortened V by 6 bases and J by 1 base, and 13 bases separated the two germline ends. CDR3 coding DNA: TGTGCCAGCAGTGTACCAGGGGTATCCTACGAGCAGTACTTC. It yields the protein CASSVPGVSYEQYF. The full variable domain, its missing parts supplied by reference TRBV7-9 and TRBJ2-7, is DTGVSQNPRHKITKRGQNVTFRCDPISEHNRLYWYRQTLGQGPEFLTYFQNEAQLEKSRLLSDRFSAERPKGSFSTLEIQRTEQGDSAMYLCASSVPGVSYEQYFGPGTRLTVT.

This clonotype was picked up a small number of times. V is TRBV6-5 and J is TRBJ1-2; TRBD1 might be the D (6 bases). The CDR3 is 14 amino acids. CDR1 is MNHEY, CDR2 SVGAGI, per germline. Deletions cut 2 bases from V and 4 bases from J, with 11 bases between. The chain's CDR3 is CASSYGRTAYGYTF. For the CDR3, the DNA is TGTGCCAGCAGTTACGGCCGGACAGCCTATGGCTACACCTTC.

V is TRBV7-2 and J is TRBJ2-3; D is ambiguous. Trimming shortened V by 1 base and J by 10 bases, and 6 bases separated the two germline ends. The CDR3 is made up of 11 amino acids. Germline CDR1 and CDR2: SGHTA and FQGNSA. The CDR3: CASSLGVSQYF. The CDR3 DNA sequence: TGTGCCAGCAGCTTAGGCGTTTCGCAGTATTTT.

This chain uses TRBV9 with TRBJ1-2, with TRBD1 matching 9 bases. Germline values: CDR1 SGDLS, CDR2 YYNGEE. The CDR3 contains 16 residues. J gave up 6 bases and V 4 bases, and 13 bases lay outside the gene matches. The CDR3 reads CASSITTLGQGDGYTF. In DNA form, the CDR3 reads TGTGCCAGCAGCATTACAACCCTGGGACAGGGAGATGGCTACACCTTC.

The chain joins TRBV10-3 to TRBJ2-7; a weak D match, TRBD2 (5 bases). The DNA end lines up better with TRBJ2-5; the J call may be wrong. Looked up from germline, CDR1 is ENHRY and CDR2 is SYGVKD. The CDR3 runs to 14 residues. Here the CDR3 reads CAIRSAEGEETQYF. CDR3 nucleotides: TGTGCCATCAGATCAGCAGAGGGCGAAGAGACCCAGTACTTC.

The rearrangement links TRBV5-8 to TRBJ2-1; D not certain. V was trimmed by 4 bases and J by 9 bases, leaving 20 bases between them. Germline CDR1 and CDR2: SGHTS and YDEGEE. This CDR3 is 15 amino acids long. In nucleotides, the CDR3 is TGTGCCAGCAGCCACAACCTCATTGGTGTAGTTGAGCAGTTCTTC. Protein: CASSHNLIGVVEQFF.

This chain connects TRBV12-3 or TRBV12-4 to TRBJ1-5, with TRBD1 matching 9 bases. With 4 bases clipped from V and 7 bases from J, the junction kept 5 bases outside the gene matches. This CDR3 region has 14 residues. The CDR3 coding sequence is TGTGCCAGCAGTTCCACAGGGGGCCGACAGCCCCAGCATTTT. It encodes CASSSTGGRQPQHF.

The chain employs TRBV29-1 and TRBJ2-1; TRBD1 matches 9 bases. Germline V gene sequence: CDR1 SQVTM, CDR2 ANQGSEA. The CDR3 is 14 amino acids. V was pared by 4 bases and J by 3 bases, with 4 bases of the junction left unmatched. CDR3 loop: CSVVDRGFYNEQFF. The CDR3 DNA reads as TGCAGCGTTGTTGACAGGGGGTTCTACAATGAGCAGTTCTTC.

This clonotype was recorded a few times. J is TRBJ1-6 and V is TRBV20-1; 7 bases are shared with TRBD1. Germline V lookup: CDR1 DFQATT, CDR2 SNEGSKA (reference sequence). J lost 7 bases, V lost 4 bases, and 7 bases had no gene match. The CDR3 is 14 residues long. CDR3 nucleotide sequence: TGCAGTGCTATCTCGGGACAGCCCAATTCACCCCTCCACTTT. It yields the protein CSAISGQPNSPLHF.

Here the CDR3 DNA reads TGTGCCAGCGAATACGAGCCAGAAGGGAGGCACGAGCAGTACTTC. Its translation is CASEYEPEGRHEQYF. The chain uses TRBV6-2 or TRBV6-3 and TRBJ2-7, with D maybe TRBD2 (6 bases). The germline gives CDR1 MNHEY, CDR2 SVGEGT. V dropped 8 bases and J dropped 5 bases, with 22 bases sitting between them. The CDR3 contains 15 residues.

V is TRBV12-3 or TRBV12-4 and J is TRBJ1-5; no clear D. The length of the CDR3 is 13 residues. V lost 7 bases and J 6 bases, leaving 13 bases between the germline ends. CDR3 loop: CASTGTSGQPQHF. The CDR3 DNA sequence: TGTGCCAGCACCGGCACCTCAGGTCAGCCCCAGCATTTT.

This clonotype came up a few times. The J gene is TRBJ2-7, the V gene TRBV29-1; 7 positions agree with TRBD1. This CDR3 is 11 amino acids long. V was pared by 5 bases and J by 3 bases, with 1 base of the junction left unmatched. Looked up from germline, CDR1 is SQVTM and CDR2 is ANQGSEA. This chain's CDR3 is CSVYRGYEQYF. The CDR3 DNA reads TGCAGCGTTTACAGGGGCTACGAGCAGTACTTC.

The rearrangement links TRBV19 to TRBJ1-4; TRBD1 matches at 8 bases. The V gene's germline CDR1 is LNHDA and CDR2 SQIVND (reference sequence). With 6 bases clipped from V and 5 bases from J, the junction kept 11 bases outside the gene matches. The CDR3 runs 16 residues. The CDR3 is CASRWSGGAVNEKLFF. As DNA, the CDR3 is TGTGCCAGTAGATGGTCAGGGGGCGCGGTGAATGAAAAACTGTTTTTT.

In its sample, this clonotype was seen many times. The chain carries TRBV7-9 and TRBJ2-7; a possible D gene is TRBD2 (6 bases). The V and J ends lost 1 base and 2 bases respectively, with 21 bases between them. There are 18 residues in the CDR3. The V gene's germline CDR1 is SEHNR and CDR2 FQNEAQ (reference sequence). This CDR3 is CASSLDAESGTPTYEQYF. The DNA of the CDR3 is TGTGCCAGCAGCTTAGACGCCGAGTCAGGGACTCCTACCTACGAGCAGTACTTC. The whole variable domain, remainder taken from reference TRBV7-9 and TRBJ2-7, is DTGVSQNPRHKITKRGQNVTFRCDPISEHNRLYWYRQTLGQGPEFLTYFQNEAQLEKSRLLSDRFSAERPKGSFSTLEIQRTEQGDSAMYLCASSLDAESGTPTYEQYFGPGTRLTVT.